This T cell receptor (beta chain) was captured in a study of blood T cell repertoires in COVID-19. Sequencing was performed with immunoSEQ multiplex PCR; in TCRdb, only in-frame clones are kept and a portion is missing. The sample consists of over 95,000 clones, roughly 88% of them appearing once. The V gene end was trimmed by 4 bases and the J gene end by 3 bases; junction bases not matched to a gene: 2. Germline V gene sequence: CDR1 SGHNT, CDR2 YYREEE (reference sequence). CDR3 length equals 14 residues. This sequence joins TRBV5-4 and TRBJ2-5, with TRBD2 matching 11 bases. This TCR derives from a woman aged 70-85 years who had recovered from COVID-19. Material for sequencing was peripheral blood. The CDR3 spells CASSAGLAEETQYF. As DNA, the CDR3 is TGTGCCAGCAGCGCGGGACTAGCGGAAGAGACCCAGTACTTC.